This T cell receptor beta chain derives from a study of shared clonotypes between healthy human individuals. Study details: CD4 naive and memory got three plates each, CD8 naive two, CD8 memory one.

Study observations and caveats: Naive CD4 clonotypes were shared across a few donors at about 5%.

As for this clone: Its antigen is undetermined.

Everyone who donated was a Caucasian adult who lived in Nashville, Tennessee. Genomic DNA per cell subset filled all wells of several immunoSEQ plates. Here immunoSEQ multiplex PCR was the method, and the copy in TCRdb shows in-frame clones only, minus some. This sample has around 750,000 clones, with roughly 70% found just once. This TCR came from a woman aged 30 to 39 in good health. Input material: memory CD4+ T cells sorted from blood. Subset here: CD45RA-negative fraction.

CDR3 protein: CAISESGQSQETQYF. CDR3 bases: TGTGCCATCAGTGAGTCAGGACAATCCCAAGAGACCCAGTACTTC. The genes are TRBV10-3 and TRBJ2-5, with D perhaps TRBD1 (5 bases). CDR1 is ENHRY and CDR2 is SYGVKD in the germline V gene. Trimming pared 0 bases from V and 1 base from J, leaving 9 bases between. The CDR3 is 15 residues long.